The sample holds one count of the clone carrying this TCR beta chain. In the original processing: Reference gene primer amplification in the assay estimated nucleated cell counts. Repertoires were generated with immunoSEQ multiplex PCR, while TCRdb's copy carries only in-frame clones and drops some. V, J and clone size are taken as reported in that table, and D and trimming were inferred from the DNA itself. The sample holds around 250,000 clones, 65% to 90% seen once. The V segment lost 3 bases and the J segment 3 bases; nucleotides outside the gene matches: 2. In germline, CDR1 is SGHRS, CDR2 YFSETQ. This CDR3 spans 14 amino acids. This record comes from a study of blood T cell repertoires in COVID-19. The overall study: Sample material is recorded as cDNA or gDNA derived from T cells, B-cell-depleted T cells, or PBMCs.

Sequenced input: peripheral blood. This chain connects TRBV5-1 to TRBJ2-7; 11 bases match TRBD1. The sequence derives from a man aged 50 to 60 with active or convalescent COVID-19. The CDR3 coding sequence is TGCGCCAGCAGCTGGGACAGGGGGATCTACGAGCAGTACTTC. Translated: CASSWDRGIYEQYF.